This TCR beta chain is drawn from a study of human T cells and chemical hapten exposure. The CDR3 length is 11 residues. With 3 bases removed from V and 7 bases from J, the gap between germline ends came to 4 bases. CDR1 KGHSH and CDR2 LQKENI come from the germline V gene. Total RNA extraction was carried out from unfractionated whole blood. Individual cDNA molecules received unique molecular identifiers in the library. Using its own MiXCR run on the reads, TCRdb lists one record per CDR3 protein. The sample carries more than 100,000 distinct CDR3 sequences, around 9% recorded once. V and J are TRBV18 and TRBJ2-1; D call uncertain. This TCR was recovered from a human donor in good health. Some clones in this sample may be carry-over from other donors' samples. Material for sequencing was whole blood. The CDR3 is CASSPENEQFF. In DNA form, the CDR3 reads TGTGCCAGCTCACCTGAGAATGAGCAGTTCTTC.